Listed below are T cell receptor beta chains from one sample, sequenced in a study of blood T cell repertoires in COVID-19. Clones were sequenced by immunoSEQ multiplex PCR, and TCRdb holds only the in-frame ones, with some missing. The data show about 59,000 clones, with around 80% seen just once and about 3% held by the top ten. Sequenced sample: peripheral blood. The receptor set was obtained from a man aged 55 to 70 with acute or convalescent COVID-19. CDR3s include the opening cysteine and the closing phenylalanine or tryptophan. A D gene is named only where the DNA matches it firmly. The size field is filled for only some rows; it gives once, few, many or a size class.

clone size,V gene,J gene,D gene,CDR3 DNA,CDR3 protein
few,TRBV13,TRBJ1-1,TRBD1,TGTGCCAGCAGCAAAGGGGGACAGGGAAACACTGAAGCTTTCTTT,CASSKGGQGNTEAFF
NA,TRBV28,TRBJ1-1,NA,TGTGCCAGCAGTTTCATGGGGGACAAAAATGAAGCTTTCTTT,CASSFMGDKNEAFF
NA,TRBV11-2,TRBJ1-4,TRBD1,TGTGCCAGCAGCTTAAGGTTGGACAGGGCGTATGAAAAACTGTTTTTT,CASSLRLDRAYEKLFF
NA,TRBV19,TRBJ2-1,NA,TGTGCCAGTAGTATCCCAGGTAACAGCTCCTACAATGAGCAGTTCTTC,CASSIPGNSSYNEQFF
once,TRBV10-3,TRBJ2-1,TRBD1,TGTGCCATCAGTGAAAGGGACAGGGTAAAGGAGCAGTTCTTC,CAISERDRVKEQFF
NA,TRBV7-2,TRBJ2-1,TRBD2,TGTGCCAGCAGCTTAGCCTCGACTAGCGGGAATCTTGAGCAGTTCTTC,CASSLASTSGNLEQFF
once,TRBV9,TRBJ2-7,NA,TGTGCCAGCAGCGTAGGAGGAACAGGCTCCTACGAGCAGTACTTC,CASSVGGTGSYEQYF
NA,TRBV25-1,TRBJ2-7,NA,TGTGCCAGAGGGGCCCTTGGCGGAGGGGAACCTTACGAGCAGTACTTC,CARGALGGGEPYEQYF
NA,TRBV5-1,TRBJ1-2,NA,TGCGCCAGCTCTACAGGCCGACTGGGAGGCTACACCTTC,CASSTGRLGGYTF
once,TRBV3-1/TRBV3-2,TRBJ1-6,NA,TGTGCCAGCAGCCAAGGGTTGAGCTCCTATAATTCACCCCTCCACTTT,CASSQGLSSYNSPLHF
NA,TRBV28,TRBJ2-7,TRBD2,TGTGCCAGTGGGACTAGCGGTTACGAGCAGTACTTC,CASGTSGYEQYF
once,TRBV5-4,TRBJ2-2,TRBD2,TGTGCCAGCAGCTTGGGTGGCGGGAGGGCGACCGGGGAGCTGTTTTTT,CASSLGGGRATGELFF
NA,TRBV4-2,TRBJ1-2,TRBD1,TGTGCCAGCAGCCAAGGAATTTGGGCAGGGGGAAGCGACTATGGCTACACCTTC,CASSQGIWAGGSDYGYTF
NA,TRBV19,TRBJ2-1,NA,TGTGCCAGTCAGGGCCCCCAGGCCCACAATGAGCAGTTCTTC,CASQGPQAHNEQFF
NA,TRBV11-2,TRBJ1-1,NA,TGTGCCAGCAGCTTAGGGAGGAACACTGAAGCTTTCTTT,CASSLGRNTEAFF
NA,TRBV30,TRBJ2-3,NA,TGTGCCTGGAGTGCCTTTTGGAGGGGTGCAGATACGCAGTATTTT,CAWSAFWRGADTQYF
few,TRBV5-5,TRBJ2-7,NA,TGTGCCAGCAGCTTGGTTACTTACGAGCAGTACTTC,CASSLVTYEQYF
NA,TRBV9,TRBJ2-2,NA,TGTGCCAGCAAGGGGGACACCGGGGAGCTGTTTTTT,CASKGDTGELFF
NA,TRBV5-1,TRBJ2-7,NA,TGCGCCAGCAGCTTGCTGGAGCAGTACTTC,CASSLLEQYF
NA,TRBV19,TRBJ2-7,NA,TGTGCCAGTAGTATCCGGACAGCTTCCTCCTACGAGCAGTACTTC,CASSIRTASSYEQYF
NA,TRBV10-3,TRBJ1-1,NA,TGTGCCATCAGTGAGGAGGGCTTGGGCACTGAAGCTTTCTTT,CAISEEGLGTEAFF
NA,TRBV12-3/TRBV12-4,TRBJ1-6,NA,TGTGCCAGCCTAATAGACGGGAATTCACCCCTCCACTTT,CASLIDGNSPLHF
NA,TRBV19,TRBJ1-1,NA,TGTGCCAGTAGATGGAGGATGAACACTGAAGCTTTCTTT,CASRWRMNTEAFF
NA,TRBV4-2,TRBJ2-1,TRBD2,TGTGCCACCTCCCTGGCCAGCGGGAGAGAGGATGAGCAGTTCTTC,CATSLASGREDEQFF
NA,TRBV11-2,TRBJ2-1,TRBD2,TGTGCCAGCAGCTTACGGTCTAGCGGGGTAACCTACAATGAGCAGTTCTTC,CASSLRSSGVTYNEQFF
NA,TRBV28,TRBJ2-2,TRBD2,TGTGCCAGCAATCCCATGACTAGCGGGAACACCGGGGAGCTGTTTTTT,CASNPMTSGNTGELFF
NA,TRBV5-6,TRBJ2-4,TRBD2,TGTGCCAGCAGCCTACTAGCGGGATGGGGCAAAAACATTCAGTACTTC,CASSLLAGWGKNIQYF
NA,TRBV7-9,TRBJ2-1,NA,TGTGCCAGCAGCTTAGATGGGACTTCGGGGTTCTTC,CASSLDGTSGFF
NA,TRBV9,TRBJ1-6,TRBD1,TGTGCCAGCAGCCTAACAGGGGTAGATTCACCCCTCCACTTT,CASSLTGVDSPLHF
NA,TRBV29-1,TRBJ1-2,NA,TGCAGCGTTGAATCCCATAGGGGAAGAAGTGGCTACACCTTC,CSVESHRGRSGYTF
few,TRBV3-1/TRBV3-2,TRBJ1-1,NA,TGTGCCAGCAGCCCTCTCCCGAACACTGAAGCTTTCTTT,CASSPLPNTEAFF
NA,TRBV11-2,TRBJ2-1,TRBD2,TGTGCCAGCAGCTTAGGGTCCAGCGGGAGTTGGAATGAGCAGTTCTTC,CASSLGSSGSWNEQFF
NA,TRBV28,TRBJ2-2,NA,TGTGCCAGCAGTTCTATAGTAGAAGGGGAGCTGTTTTTT,CASSSIVEGELFF
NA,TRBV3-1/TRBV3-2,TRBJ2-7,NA,TGTGCCAGCAGCCCCGGGTACGAGCAGTACTTC,CASSPGYEQYF
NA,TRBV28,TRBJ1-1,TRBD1,TGTGCCAGCAGTTCGCCCGGGGACAGGGGTTATACTGAAGCTTTCTTT,CASSSPGDRGYTEAFF
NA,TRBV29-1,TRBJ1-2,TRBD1,TGCAGCGTTGAGACAGGGGACTATGGCTACACCTTC,CSVETGDYGYTF
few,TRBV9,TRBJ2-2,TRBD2,TGTGCCAGCAGCGTAGGGGGACTAGCGGGCGGGGAGCTGTTTTTT,CASSVGGLAGGELFF
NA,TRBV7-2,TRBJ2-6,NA,TGTGCCAGCAGCTACGGGGGGCCCCTTGTTAGTAACGTCCTGACTTTC,CASSYGGPLVSNVLTF
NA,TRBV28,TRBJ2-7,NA,TGTGCCAGCAGTTTGAGGGGGTCCGGCTCCTACGAGCAGTACTTC,CASSLRGSGSYEQYF
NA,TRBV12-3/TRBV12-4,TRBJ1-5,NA,TGTGCCAGCAGCCACGGGGGGCAGCCCCAGCATTTT,CASSHGGQPQHF
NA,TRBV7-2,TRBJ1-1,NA,TGTGCCAGCAGCTTTCGGGGGTCTTCTGAAGCTTTCTTT,CASSFRGSSEAFF
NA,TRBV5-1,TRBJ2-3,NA,TGCGCCAGCAGCTTAACCGGGAGTCCAATAGATACGCAGTATTTT,CASSLTGSPIDTQYF
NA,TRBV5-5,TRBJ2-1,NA,TGTGCCAGCAGCTGGGGCGGGACTTGGAGATCCAATGAGCAGTTCTTC,CASSWGGTWRSNEQFF
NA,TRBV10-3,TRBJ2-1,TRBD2,TGTGCCATCAGTGAGTCGGTACTAGCGAGCCATGAGCAGTTCTTC,CAISESVLASHEQFF
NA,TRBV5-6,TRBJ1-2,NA,TGTGCCAGCTCCGGAGCAGATCTCTGGGGCTACACCTTC,CASSGADLWGYTF
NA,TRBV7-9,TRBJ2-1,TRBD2,TGTGCCAGCAGGCCCGATAGCGGGAGAGCGTACAATGAGCAGTTCTTC,CASRPDSGRAYNEQFF
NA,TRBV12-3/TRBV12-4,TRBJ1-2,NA,TGTGCCAGCATATCAGGGGTGGGTGGCTACACCTTC,CASISGVGGYTF
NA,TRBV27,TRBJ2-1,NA,TGTGCCAGCAGTCCGTCGGACTCCCGAGCCGGCTATTCCTACAATGAGCAGTTCTTC,CASSPSDSRAGYSYNEQFF
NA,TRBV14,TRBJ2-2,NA,TGTGCCAGCAGCCAACGAACGGTCACCGGGGAGCTGTTTTTT,CASSQRTVTGELFF
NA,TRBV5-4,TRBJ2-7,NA,TGTGCCAGCAGCACGGCAGCGAGCTCCTACGAGCAGTACTTC,CASSTAASSYEQYF